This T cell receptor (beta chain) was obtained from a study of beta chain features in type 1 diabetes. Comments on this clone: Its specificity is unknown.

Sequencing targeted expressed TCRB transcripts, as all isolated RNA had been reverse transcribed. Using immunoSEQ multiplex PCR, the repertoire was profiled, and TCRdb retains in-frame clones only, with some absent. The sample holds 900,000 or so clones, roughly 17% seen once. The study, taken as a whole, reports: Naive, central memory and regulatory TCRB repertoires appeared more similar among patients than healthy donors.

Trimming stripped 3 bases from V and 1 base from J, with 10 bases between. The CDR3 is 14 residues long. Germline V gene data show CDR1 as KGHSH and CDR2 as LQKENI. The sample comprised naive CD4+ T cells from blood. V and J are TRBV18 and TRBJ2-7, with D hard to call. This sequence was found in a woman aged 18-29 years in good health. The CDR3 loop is CASSPSVQSYEQYF. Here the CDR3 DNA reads TGTGCCAGCTCACCTTCCGTCCAGTCCTACGAGCAGTACTTC.